This TCR beta chain was profiled in a study of shared clonotypes between healthy human individuals. General study points: Deeper or shallower sequencing was expected to change how clonotypes are shared among donors.

Germline CDR1 is MNHEY and CDR2 is SMNVEV (reference sequence). The CDR3 covers 19 residues. The ends lost 7 bases at V and 5 bases at J; junction bases unmatched: 21. Turning to this clone: No antigen is known for it.

Naive CD8 cells were CD45RO-negative, positively selected for CCR7, excluding terminally differentiated effector memory CD45RA+ cells. All donors were Caucasian adults living in Nashville, Tennessee. Deep-level assay runs were performed. Profiling relied on immunoSEQ multiplex PCR, and the TCRdb table lists in-frame clones only, not all of them. The table has about 2.1 million clones, roughly 93% seen once. The sequenced sample consisted of naive CD8+ T cells from PBMCs. The chain has TRBV27 and TRBJ2-1; TRBD1 agrees at 9 bases. The TCR comes from a man younger than 35 in good health. Some clones in this sample may be carry-over from other donors' samples. This chain's CDR3 is CASTPRGDRAGWFNNEQFF. The CDR3 DNA sequence: TGTGCCAGCACCCCCCGCGGGGACAGGGCGGGGTGGTTCAACAATGAGCAGTTCTTC.